The entry that follows covers one T cell receptor beta chain sequence. The entry originates in a study of cytomegalovirus exposure and HLA in healthy donors. TCRdb's table, derived via immunoSEQ multiplex PCR, lists solely in-frame clones and lacks some. The sample comprises around 120,000 clones, 70% to 90% of which are singletons, and less than 4.5% rests with the top ten. The junction had 13 bases not matched to a gene; V was cut back by 4 bases and J by 2 bases. CDR1 and CDR2 (germline): KGHSH, LQKENI. This CDR3 contains 17 residues. The TCR originated in a man aged 18 to 29 in good health and CMV-seropositive. Sequencing input: PBMCs. V and J are TRBV18 and TRBJ2-5, with 7 bases that match TRBD1. CDR3 DNA: TGTGCCAGCTCACTACAGGCTACAGGGGTTACTCAAGAGACCCAGTACTTC. This translates into CASSLQATGVTQETQYF.